The present T cell receptor beta chain was sequenced within a study of PD-L1 blockade in urothelial cancer (dated by TCRdb to about 2017). Notes on the research overall: Every patient began therapy at some point between 2014 and 2015 and was given atezolizumab 1,200 mg intravenously every 3 weeks. An ECOG performance status of 0 or 1 was recorded for the patients, and 0 to 3 prior chemotherapy regimens had been received by the patients. Blood samples gave median yields of approximately 130,000 T cells and around 88,000 unique TCRs, along with a median clonality of around 0.075. About nine tenths of the roughly 30 patients were males with bladder-origin urothelial cancer, and about 65% of the roughly 30 reported a prior smoking history. An exploratory multi-omic analysis was conducted of the somatic, immune and clinical correlates of response to PD-L1 blockade with atezolizumab in urothelial cancer. Durable clinical benefit was achieved by nine patients but not by the remaining 20. Pretreatment blood TCR-seq was available for around 29 patients, at least one posttreatment blood collection was obtained for around 25 patients, and tumor TCR-seq was available for around 25 patients. In the same patients, pretreatment tumors underwent whole exome sequencing and RNA sequencing in addition to TCR sequencing. Blood samples were analyzed 3 weeks after the start of treatment (second dose) and 6 weeks after the start of treatment. Durable clinical benefit was defined as progression-free survival longer than 6 months, and TCR features were also tested against progression-free and overall survival. Pretreatment tumor samples, along with matched peripheral blood serially collected before and after atezolizumab treatment, were subjected to TCR sequencing.

From its cysteine to its phenylalanine, the CDR3 spans 13 amino acids. Of all the DNA, just the CDR3 is kept, 39 bases in frame from base 1. V is trimmed back by 5 bases and J by 5 bases, and the junction contains 4 bases that no gene match accounts for. According to the germline V gene, CDR1 reads SQVTM and CDR2 reads ANQGSEA. In the paper's terms, the time point label means: pretreatment peripheral blood. A total of 25 to 30 patients with locally advanced or metastatic urothelial carcinoma, treated at Memorial Sloan Kettering on a trial protocol, made up the cohort. Peripheral blood mononuclear cells were collected pretreatment and during treatment, with between 1 and 8 total time points obtained per patient. The Qiagen DNeasy Blood extraction kit was used to purify genomic DNA from total PBMCs and from tumor samples. PBMCs were collected pretreatment and during treatment and were isolated and stored as previously described.

Remarks on this clone: There is no known antigen for this receptor. The input lacks base qualities; no much larger clone sits a single base away.

To estimate absolute template abundance from read counts, synthetic TCR analog templates were spiked into each PCR. The immunoSEQ assay used bias-controlled V and J gene primers to amplify TCRbeta CDR3 regions from genomic DNA. Sequencing of rearranged TCRbeta segments was performed at approximately 20X coverage. The paper's data handling went like this. Clustering was used to correct sequencing errors, and CDR3s were annotated against IMGT so that V, D and J genes could be assigned. Only productive TCRbeta rearrangements were used in downstream analyses, excluding out-of-frame or stop-codon sequences. Clonality was computed as one minus Shannon entropy normalized by the log of the number of unique productive sequences. Fisher's exact test with Benjamini-Hochberg correction, using a cutoff of adjusted p below 0.01, was how clones that differed between time points or between blood and tumor were identified. TCRdb provides this immuneACCESS table in a form limited to in-frame rearrangements. Some clones are lacking; in checked studies, under half of them reflect an unresolved V gene, and why the rest are absent is not known. V, J and clone size were drawn from that table, and D and trimming were deduced from the DNA. This sample holds some 74,000 clones; just under 85% were observed only once. About 6.2% of the sample goes to the ten largest clones.

The study at large found these results: Because the sample size was small (n ≈ 28) and many of the analyses were exploratory, the results are meant to be hypothesis-generating. A pretreatment peripheral blood TCR clonality below the median was linked to improved progression-free and overall survival. Patients with durable benefit showed greater expansion of tumor-associated TCR clones in peripheral blood 3 weeks after starting treatment (n of about 21, p = 0.022).

This receptor was identified in a man aged 40-50 years with urothelial cancer. The sequence joins TRBV29-1 to TRBJ2-2, with 8 bases matching TRBD2. This material consisted of PBMCs, taken around atezolizumab (anti-PD-L1) treatment. CDR3 loop: CSVSREGTGELFF. The DNA reads as follows: TGCAGCGTTAGTCGGGAGGGAACCGGGGAGCTGTTTTTT.